Shown below are 2 T cell receptor gamma chains from a single sample sequenced in a study of gamma delta lymphoproliferative disorders and STAT genes. TCRdb reprocessed the multiplex PCR reads through CATT. The table has roughly 2,000 gamma-chain clones, around 12% seen once. The receptor sequences were amplified from genomic DNA of peripheral blood mononuclear cells. Sequencing input: blood. Source of these receptors: a human donor with gamma-delta T-cell large granular lymphocyte leukemia.

As for this clone: This specimen includes other DNA sequences encoding the same CDR3. The V call is TRGV4, the J call TRGJ1 or TRGJ2. No J segment appears in TCRdb, so it was assigned here by matching the sequence to germline. The CDR3 runs 13 residues. Unmatched junction bases numbered 5, after V lost 0 bases and J lost 6 bases. Per germline, CDR1 EGSTGY and CDR2 YDSYTSSV. CDR3 bases: TGTGCCACCTGGGATGGGCGTGGTTATAAGAAACTCTTT. Protein product: CATWDGRGYKKLF.

This clone was picked up many times. The chain couples TRGV10 to TRGJP1. In the absence of a J gene in TCRdb, the DNA was matched to germline to assign it here. TRGV10 is an ORF, with its function uncertain. The V gene end was trimmed by 8 bases and the J gene end by 3 bases; junction bases not matched to a gene: 7. This CDR3 region has 14 residues. CDR3 loop: CAAWDGATGWFKIF. CDR3 nucleotides: TGTGCTGCGTGGGATGGGGCCACTGGTTGGTTCAAGATATTT.